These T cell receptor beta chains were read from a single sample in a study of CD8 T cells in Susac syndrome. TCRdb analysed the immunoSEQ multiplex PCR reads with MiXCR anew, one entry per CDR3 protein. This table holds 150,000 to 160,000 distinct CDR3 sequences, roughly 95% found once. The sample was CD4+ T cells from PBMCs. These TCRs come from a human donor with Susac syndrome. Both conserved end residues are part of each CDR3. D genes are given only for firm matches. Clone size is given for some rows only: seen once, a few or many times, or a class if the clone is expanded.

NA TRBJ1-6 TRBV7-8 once TGTGCCAGCAGCACCCAGGGAAATAATTCACCCCTCCACTTT CASSTQGNNSPLHF
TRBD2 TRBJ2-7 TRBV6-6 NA TGTGCCAGCAGTTTCGGACTAGACGAGCAGTACTTC CASSFGLDEQYF
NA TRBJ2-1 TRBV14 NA TGTGCCAGCAGCCAAGATGTAGGCAGCCTCAATGAGCAGTTCTTC CASSQDVGSLNEQFF
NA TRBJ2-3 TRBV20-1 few TGCAGTGCTACGGGCACAGATACGCAGTATTTT CSATGTDTQYF
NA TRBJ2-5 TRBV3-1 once TGTGCCAGCAGCCAAGGGTACGGCCAAGAGACCCAGTACTTC CASSQGYGQETQYF
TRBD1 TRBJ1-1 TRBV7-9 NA TGTGCCACCTCGACAGGGCGGGTGAACACTGAAGCTTTCTTT CATSTGRVNTEAFF
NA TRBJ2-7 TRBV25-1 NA TGTGCCAGCAGTCGACAGCACTACGAGCAGTACTTC CASSRQHYEQYF
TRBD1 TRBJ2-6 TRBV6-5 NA TGTGCCAGCAGAACGACAGGGGCTGGGGCCAACGTCCTGACTTTC CASRTTGAGANVLTF
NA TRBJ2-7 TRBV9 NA TGTGCCAGCAGCGTAGGGAGTTTTTCCTACGAGCAGTACTTC CASSVGSFSYEQYF
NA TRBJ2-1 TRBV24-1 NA TGTGCCACCAGTGACAGACAGGCCTCCTACAATGAGCAGTTCTTC CATSDRQASYNEQFF